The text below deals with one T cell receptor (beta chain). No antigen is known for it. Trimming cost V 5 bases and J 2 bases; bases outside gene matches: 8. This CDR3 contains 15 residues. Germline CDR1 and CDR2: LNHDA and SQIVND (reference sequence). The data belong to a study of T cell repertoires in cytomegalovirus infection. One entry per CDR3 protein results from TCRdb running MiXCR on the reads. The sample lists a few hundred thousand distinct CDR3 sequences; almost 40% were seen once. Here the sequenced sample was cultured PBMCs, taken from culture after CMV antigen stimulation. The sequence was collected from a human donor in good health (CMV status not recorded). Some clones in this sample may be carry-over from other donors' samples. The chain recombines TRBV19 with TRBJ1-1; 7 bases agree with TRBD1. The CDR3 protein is CASSAWDRDNTEAFF. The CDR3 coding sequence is TGTGCCAGTAGTGCCTGGGACAGAGACAACACTGAAGCTTTCTTT.